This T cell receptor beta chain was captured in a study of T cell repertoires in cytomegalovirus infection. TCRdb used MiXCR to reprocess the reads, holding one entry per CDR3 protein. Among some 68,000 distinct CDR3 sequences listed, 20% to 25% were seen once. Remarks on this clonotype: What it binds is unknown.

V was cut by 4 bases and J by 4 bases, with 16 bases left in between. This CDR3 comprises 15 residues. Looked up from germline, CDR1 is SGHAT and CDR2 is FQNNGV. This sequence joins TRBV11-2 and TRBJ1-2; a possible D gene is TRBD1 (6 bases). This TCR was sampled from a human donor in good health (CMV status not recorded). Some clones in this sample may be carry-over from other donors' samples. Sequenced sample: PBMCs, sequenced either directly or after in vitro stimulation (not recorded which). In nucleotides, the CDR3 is TGTGCCAGCAGCTCCTTCAGGGGCCCTAGCTATGGCTACACCTTC. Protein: CASSSFRGPSYGYTF.